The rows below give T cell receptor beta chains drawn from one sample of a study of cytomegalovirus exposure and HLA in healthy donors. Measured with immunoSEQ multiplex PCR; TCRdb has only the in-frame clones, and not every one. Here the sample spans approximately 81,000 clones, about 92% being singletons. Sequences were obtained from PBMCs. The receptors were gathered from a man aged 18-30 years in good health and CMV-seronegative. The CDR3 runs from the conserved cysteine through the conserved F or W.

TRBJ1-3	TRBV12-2	CASRLVPTATVRNTIYF
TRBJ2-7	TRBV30	CAWSPPRGSSSYEQYF
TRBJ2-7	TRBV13	CASSPGGKEQYF
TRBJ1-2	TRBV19	CASSIALTGNYGYTF
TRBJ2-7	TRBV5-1	CASSLDDSSYEQYF
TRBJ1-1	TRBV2	CASNRDTEAFF
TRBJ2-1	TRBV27	CASSPGTGGVNEQFF
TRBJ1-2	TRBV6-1	CASRGGDRVYGYTF
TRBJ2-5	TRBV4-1	CASSQIRRGAQETQYF
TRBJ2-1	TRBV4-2	CASSQEVGSLYNEQFF
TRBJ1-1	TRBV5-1	CASSLDGGQGFDTEAFF
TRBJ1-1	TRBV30	CAWATIRGPNTEAFF
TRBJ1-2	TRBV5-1	CASFHSGGNYGYTF
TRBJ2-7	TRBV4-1	CASSPQGAYEQYF
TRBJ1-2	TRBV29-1	CSVDIYGYTF
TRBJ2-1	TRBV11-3	CASSLSGWGRDSVEQFF
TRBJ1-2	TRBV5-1	CASTSQGDYGYTF
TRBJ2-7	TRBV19	CASSRVEGLAYEQYF
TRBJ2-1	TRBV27	CASSFIAVSYNEQFF
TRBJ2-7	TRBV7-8	CASSQTSGGARKSDEQYF
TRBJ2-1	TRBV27	CASSSLTSGGPWEQFF
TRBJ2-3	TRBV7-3	CASSLTASTDTQYF
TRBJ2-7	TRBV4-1	CASSQDTGAYEQYF
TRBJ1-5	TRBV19	CASSLGQGYQPQHF
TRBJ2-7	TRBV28	CASSPRDRASYEQYF